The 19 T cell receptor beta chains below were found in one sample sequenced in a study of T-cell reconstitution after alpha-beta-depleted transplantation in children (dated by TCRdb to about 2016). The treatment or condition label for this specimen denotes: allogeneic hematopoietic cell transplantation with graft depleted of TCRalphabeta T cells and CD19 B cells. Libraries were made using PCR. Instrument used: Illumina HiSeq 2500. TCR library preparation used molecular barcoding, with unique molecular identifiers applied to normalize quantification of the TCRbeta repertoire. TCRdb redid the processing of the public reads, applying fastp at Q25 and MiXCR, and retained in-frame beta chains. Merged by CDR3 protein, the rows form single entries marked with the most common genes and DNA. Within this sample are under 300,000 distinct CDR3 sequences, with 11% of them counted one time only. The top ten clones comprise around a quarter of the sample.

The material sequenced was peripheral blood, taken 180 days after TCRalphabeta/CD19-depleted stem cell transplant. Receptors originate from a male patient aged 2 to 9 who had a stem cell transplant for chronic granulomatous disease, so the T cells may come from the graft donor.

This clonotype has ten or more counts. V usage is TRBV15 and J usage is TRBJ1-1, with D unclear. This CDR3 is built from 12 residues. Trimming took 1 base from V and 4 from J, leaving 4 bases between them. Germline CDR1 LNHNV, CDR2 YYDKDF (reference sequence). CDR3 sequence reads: CATSRVPTEAFF. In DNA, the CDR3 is TGTGCCACCAGCAGAGTCCCCACTGAAGCTTTCTTT.

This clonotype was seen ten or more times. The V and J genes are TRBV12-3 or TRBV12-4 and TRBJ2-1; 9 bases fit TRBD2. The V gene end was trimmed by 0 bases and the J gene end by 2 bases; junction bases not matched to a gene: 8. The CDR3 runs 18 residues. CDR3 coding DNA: TGTGCCAGCAGTTTAGCGCGAAAACTAGCGGGCCCCTACAATGAGCAGTTCTTC. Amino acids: CASSLARKLAGPYNEQFF.

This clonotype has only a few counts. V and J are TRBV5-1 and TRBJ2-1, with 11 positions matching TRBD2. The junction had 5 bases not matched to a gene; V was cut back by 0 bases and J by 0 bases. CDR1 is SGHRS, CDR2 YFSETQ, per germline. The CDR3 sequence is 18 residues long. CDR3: CASSLVLAGGSSYNEQFF. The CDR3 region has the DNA TGCGCCAGCAGCTTGGTTCTAGCGGGGGGAAGCTCCTACAATGAGCAGTTCTTC.

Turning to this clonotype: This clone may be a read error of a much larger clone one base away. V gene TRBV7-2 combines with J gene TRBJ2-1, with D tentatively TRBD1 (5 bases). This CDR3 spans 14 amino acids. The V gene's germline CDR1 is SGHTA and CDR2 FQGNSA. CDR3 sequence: CASSPGWTYIEQFF. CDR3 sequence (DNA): TGTGCCAGCAGCCCAGGGTGGACCTACATTGAGCAGTTCTTC. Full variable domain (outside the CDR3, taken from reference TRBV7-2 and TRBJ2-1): GAGVSQSPSNKVTEKGKDVELRCDPISGHTALYWYRQSLGQGLEFLIYFQGNSAPDKSGLPSDRFSAERTGGSVSTLTIQRTQQEDSAVYLCASSPGWTYIEQFFGPGTRLTVL.

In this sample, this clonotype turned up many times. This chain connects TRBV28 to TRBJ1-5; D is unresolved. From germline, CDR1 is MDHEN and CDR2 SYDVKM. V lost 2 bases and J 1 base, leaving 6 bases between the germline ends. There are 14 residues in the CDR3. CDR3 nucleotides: TGTGCCAGCAGTTTAACGGGGAGCAATCAGCCCCAGCATTTT. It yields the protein CASSLTGSNQPQHF.

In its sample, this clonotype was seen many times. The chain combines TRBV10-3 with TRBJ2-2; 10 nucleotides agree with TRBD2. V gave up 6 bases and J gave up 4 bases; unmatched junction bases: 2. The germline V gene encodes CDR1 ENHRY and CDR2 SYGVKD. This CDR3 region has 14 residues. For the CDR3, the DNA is TGTGCCATCAGGGGGACTAGCGTCACCGGGGAGCTGTTTTTT. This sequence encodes CAIRGTSVTGELFF.

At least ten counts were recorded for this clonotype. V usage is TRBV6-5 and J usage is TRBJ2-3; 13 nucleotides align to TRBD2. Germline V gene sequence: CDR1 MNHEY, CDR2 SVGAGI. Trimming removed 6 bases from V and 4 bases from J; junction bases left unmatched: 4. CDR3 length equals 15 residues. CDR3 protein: CASRYTSGRADTQYF. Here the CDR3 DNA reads TGTGCCAGCAGATATACTAGCGGGAGGGCAGATACGCAGTATTTT.

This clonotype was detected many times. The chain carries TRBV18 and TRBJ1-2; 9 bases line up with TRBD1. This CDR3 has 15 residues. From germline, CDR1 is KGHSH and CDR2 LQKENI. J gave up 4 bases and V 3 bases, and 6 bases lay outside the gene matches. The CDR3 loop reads CASSPGQGSLYGYTF. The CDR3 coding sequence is TGTGCCAGCTCACCTGGACAGGGGTCCCTCTATGGCTACACCTTC.

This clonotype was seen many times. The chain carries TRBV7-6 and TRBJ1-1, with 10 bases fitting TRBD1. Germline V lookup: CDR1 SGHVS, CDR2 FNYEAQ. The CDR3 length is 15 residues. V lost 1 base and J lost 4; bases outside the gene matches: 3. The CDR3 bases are TGTGCCAGCAGCTTAGGACGACAGGGGGCCACTGAAGCTTTCTTT. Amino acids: CASSLGRQGATEAFF.

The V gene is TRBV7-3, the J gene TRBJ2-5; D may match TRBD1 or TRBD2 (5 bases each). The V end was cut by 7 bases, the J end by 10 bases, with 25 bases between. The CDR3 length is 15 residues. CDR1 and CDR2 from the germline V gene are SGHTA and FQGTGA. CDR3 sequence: CASITDEGTLLDQYF. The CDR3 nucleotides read TGTGCCAGCATCACTGACGAGGGGACGTTGTTGGACCAGTACTTC. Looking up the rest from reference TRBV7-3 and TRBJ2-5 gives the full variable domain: GAGVSQTPSNKVTEKGKYVELRCDPISGHTALYWYRQSLGQGPEFLIYFQGTGAADDSGLPNDRFFAVRPEGSVSTLKIQRTERGDSAVYLCASITDEGTLLDQYFGPGTRLLVL.

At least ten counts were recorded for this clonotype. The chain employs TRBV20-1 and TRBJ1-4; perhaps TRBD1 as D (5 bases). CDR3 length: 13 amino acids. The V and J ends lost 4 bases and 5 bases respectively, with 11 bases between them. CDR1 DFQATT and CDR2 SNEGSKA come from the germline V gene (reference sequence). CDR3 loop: CSATGTGNEKLFF. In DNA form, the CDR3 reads TGCAGTGCTACCGGGACGGGGAATGAAAAACTGTTTTTT.

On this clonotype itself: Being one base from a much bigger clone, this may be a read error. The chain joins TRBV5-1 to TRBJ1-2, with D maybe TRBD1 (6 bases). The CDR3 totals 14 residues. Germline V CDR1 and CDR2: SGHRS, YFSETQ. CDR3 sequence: CASSREQGIYGDTF. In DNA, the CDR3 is TGCGCCAGCAGCCGTGAACAGGGCATCTATGGCGACACCTTC.

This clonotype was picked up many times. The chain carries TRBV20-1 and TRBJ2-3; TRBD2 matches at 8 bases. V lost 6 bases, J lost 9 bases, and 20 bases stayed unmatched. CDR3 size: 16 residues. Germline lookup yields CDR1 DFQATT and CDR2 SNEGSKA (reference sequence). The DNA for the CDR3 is TGCAGTGCGGAACCCTCGAGCGGGAGTGAACGTGCGACGCAGTATTTT. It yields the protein CSAEPSSGSERATQYF.

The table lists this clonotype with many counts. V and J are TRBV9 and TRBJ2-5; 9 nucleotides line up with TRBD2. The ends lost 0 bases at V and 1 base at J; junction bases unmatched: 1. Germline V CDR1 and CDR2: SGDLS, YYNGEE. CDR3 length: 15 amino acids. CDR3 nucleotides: TGTGCCAGCAGCGTAGTAGCGGGGGTCCAAGAGACCCAGTACTTC. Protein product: CASSVVAGVQETQYF. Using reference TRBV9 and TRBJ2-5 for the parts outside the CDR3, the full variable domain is DSGVTQTPKHLITATGQRVTLRCSPRSGDLSVYWYQQSLDQGLQFLIQYYNGEERAKGNILERFSAQQFPDLHSELNLSSLELGDSALYFCASSVVAGVQETQYFGPGTRLLVL.

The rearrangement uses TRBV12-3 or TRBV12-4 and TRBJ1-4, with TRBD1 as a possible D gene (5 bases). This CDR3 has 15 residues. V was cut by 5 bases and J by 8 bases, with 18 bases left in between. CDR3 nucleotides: TGTGCCAGCAGTCCTGGGCCAGGGTATGGCGAAAAACTGTTTTTT. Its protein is CASSPGPGYGEKLFF.

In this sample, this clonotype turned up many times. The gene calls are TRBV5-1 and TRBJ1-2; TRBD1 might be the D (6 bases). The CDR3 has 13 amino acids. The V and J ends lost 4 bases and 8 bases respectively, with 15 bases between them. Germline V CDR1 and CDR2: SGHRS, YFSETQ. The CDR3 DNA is TGCGCCAGCAGCCCGTGGGGGGCTGGAGGCTACACCTTC. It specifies CASSPWGAGGYTF.

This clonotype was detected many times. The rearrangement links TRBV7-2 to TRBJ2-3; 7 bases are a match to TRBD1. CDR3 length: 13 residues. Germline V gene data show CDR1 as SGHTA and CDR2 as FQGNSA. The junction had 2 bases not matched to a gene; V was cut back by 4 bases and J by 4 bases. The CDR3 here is CASSWDSPDTQYF. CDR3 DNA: TGTGCCAGCAGCTGGGACAGTCCAGATACGCAGTATTTT.

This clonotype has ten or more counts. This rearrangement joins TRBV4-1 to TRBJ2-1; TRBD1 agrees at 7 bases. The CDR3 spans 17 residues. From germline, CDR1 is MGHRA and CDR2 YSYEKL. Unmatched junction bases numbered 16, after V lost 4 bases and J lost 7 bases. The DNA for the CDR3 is TGCGCCAGCAGCCTGTACATGCTGACAGGGAAGATAAATGAGCAGTTCTTC. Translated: CASSLYMLTGKINEQFF.

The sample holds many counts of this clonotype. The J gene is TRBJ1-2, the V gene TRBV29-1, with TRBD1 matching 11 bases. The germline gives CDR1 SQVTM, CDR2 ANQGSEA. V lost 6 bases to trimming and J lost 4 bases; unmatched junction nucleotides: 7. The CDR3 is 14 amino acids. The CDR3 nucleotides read TGCAGCGTCCTGCCCGGGACAGGGGGCTATGGCTACACCTTC. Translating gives CSVLPGTGGYGYTF.